Listed below are T cell receptor beta chains from one sample, sequenced in a study of vaccination and CD4 T cells after COVID-19. These receptors are not linked to any known antigen. TCRdb ran MiXCR on the PCR reads and lists one entry per CDR3 protein. The data show 5,900 or so distinct CDR3 sequences, around two fifths seen once. The sequenced material came from CD4+ T cells from blood, cultured in vitro. The receptors derive from a human donor in good health. Each CDR3 is given with its conserved first and last residue. The D gene is left open where the match is weak. The size field is filled for only some rows; it gives once, few, many or a size class.

NA	NA	TRBV20-1	TRBJ1-1	CSALPGAGLINTEAFF	TGCAGTGCCTTGCCGGGTGCAGGGTTGATTAACACTGAAGCTTTCTTT
NA	NA	TRBV19	TRBJ2-5	CASRVQGGETQYF	TGTGCCAGTAGGGTACAGGGGGGGGAGACCCAGTACTTC
NA	TRBD2	TRBV7-2	TRBJ2-2	CASSRQGLAGSTGELFF	TGTGCCAGCAGCCGCCAAGGACTAGCGGGGAGCACCGGGGAGCTGTTTTTT
few	NA	TRBV28	TRBJ1-5	CASSFEGRLNQPQHF	TGTGCCAGCAGTTTCGAGGGACGGCTCAATCAGCCCCAGCATTTT
NA	TRBD1	TRBV19	TRBJ1-5	CASSLTGGDQPQHF	TGTGCCAGTAGCCTGACAGGGGGCGACCAGCCCCAGCATTTT
NA	NA	TRBV20-1	TRBJ2-3	CSARWADTQYF	TGCAGTGCTAGGTGGGCGGATACGCAGTATTTT
hyperexpanded	TRBD1	TRBV6-1	TRBJ1-5	CARTLGQGDVNQPQHF	TGTGCCAGGACCCTGGGACAGGGAGATGTCAATCAGCCCCAGCATTTT
few	NA	TRBV6-5	TRBJ1-1	CASSLSGSLMNTEAFF	TGTGCCAGCAGTTTGTCAGGATCGCTAATGAACACTGAAGCTTTCTTT
few	NA	TRBV7-9	TRBJ1-6	CASSLAGGGNSPLHF	TGTGCCAGCAGCTTAGCTGGAGGGGGGAATTCACCCCTCCACTTT
NA	TRBD2	TRBV7-3	TRBJ2-1	CASSLSGAGGVYEQFF	TGTGCCAGCAGCTTATCAGGAGCGGGGGGCGTTTATGAGCAGTTCTTC